A selection of T cell receptor beta chains follows, all from one sample in a study of cytomegalovirus exposure and HLA in healthy donors. Sequenced by immunoSEQ multiplex PCR; TCRdb stores in-frame clones only, minus some. The sample holds roughly 180,000 clones, approximately 80% seen once. The sequenced sample was PBMCs. The source of these receptors is a woman between 50 and 59 years old in good health and CMV-seropositive. Both conserved end residues are part of each CDR3. The D gene is left open where the match is weak. Clone size is given for some rows only: seen once, a few or many times, or a class if the clone is expanded.

few TRBJ2-7 . TRBV6-5 12 TGTGCCAGCAAAGAGGGCAGTTACGAGCAGTACTTC CASKEGSYEQYF
. TRBJ1-5 . TRBV5-1 14 TGCGCCAGCAGCTTAAGGGGTGGCAATCAGCCCCAGCATTTT CASSLRGGNQPQHF
. TRBJ2-7 . TRBV5-4 14 TGTGCCAGCGGTATCTGGCGGGGTTCCTACGAGCAGTACTTC CASGIWRGSYEQYF
. TRBJ2-7 . TRBV7-6 14 TGTGCCAGCAGCGTAAGGGGGGGGAACTACGAGCAGTACTTC CASSVRGGNYEQYF
. TRBJ1-4 . TRBV30 12 TGTGCCCTCGAGGGGGCTAATGAAAAACTGTTTTTT CALEGANEKLFF
. TRBJ1-1 TRBD1 TRBV10-3 15 TGTGCCTGCACTGGGGTGGCTGGGACAGGGGCTGAAGCTTTCTTT CACTGVAGTGAEAFF
. TRBJ1-2 . TRBV5-4 14 TGTGCCAGCAGCTTCGTACAGGCTCCCTATGGCTACACCTTC CASSFVQAPYGYTF
. TRBJ1-1 TRBD1 TRBV7-2 14 TGTGCCAGCACCGTACAGGGGGTGGAAACTGAAGCTTTCTTT CASTVQGVETEAFF
. TRBJ2-1 TRBD2 TRBV28 14 TGTGCCAGCAGTCGGATGGGAGGGCTAAATGAGCAGTTCTTC CASSRMGGLNEQFF
. TRBJ2-7 TRBD2 TRBV5-1 16 TGCGCCAGCAGCCCCCTGGTGGGGCGGGGGGACTACGAGCAGTACTTC CASSPLVGRGDYEQYF
. TRBJ2-1 TRBD2 TRBV5-5 15 TGTGCCAGCACTCCCGGCAGCGGGAGTGAAAATGAGCAGTTCTTC CASTPGSGSENEQFF
. TRBJ2-2 . TRBV7-3 16 TGTGCCAGCAGTTCCACCAAAGGGGGAAGAACCGGGGAGCTGTTTTTT CASSSTKGGRTGELFF
. TRBJ1-1 . TRBV6-6 16 TGTGCCAGCACCAGACAGCAAGGAGAGGTTCGAACTGAAGCTTTCTTT CASTRQQGEVRTEAFF
. TRBJ2-6 . TRBV19 16 TGTGCCACCTCTAGACAGACCCCCTCTGGGGCCAACGTCCTGACTTTC CATSRQTPSGANVLTF
. TRBJ2-2 . TRBV27 16 TGTGCCAGCAGTTTATCGAGAGGGCCGAACACCGGGGAGCTGTTTTTT CASSLSRGPNTGELFF
. TRBJ1-2 . TRBV27 16 TGTGCCAGCAGTAGACGGACTGGAGGGGATTACCATGGCTACACCTTC CASSRRTGGDYHGYTF